The clone carrying this TCR beta chain has just a few counts. The antigen is not known. Using immunoSEQ multiplex PCR, the repertoire was profiled, and TCRdb retains in-frame clones only, with some absent. The sample carries about 13,000 clones, about 30% recorded once. This CDR3 has 16 amino acids. The trim removed 5 bases at V and 6 bases at J, leaving 9 bases unmatched. Germline V gene data show CDR1 as SGHNT and CDR2 as YENEEA. This sample is part of a study of T cells in localized non-small cell lung cancer. Whole-study results and caveats: Sequencing was restricted to one tumor region; therefore, heterogeneity remains possible. Longer overall survival accompanied higher blood T cell density.

Sequencing used lung tumor tissue, obtained before any cancer treatment. V is TRBV11-3 and J is TRBJ2-1, with 11 bases fitting TRBD2. This TCR derives from a female donor over 55 with stage I lung adenocarcinoma. The CDR3: CASSLPLAGGVNEQFF. As DNA, the CDR3 is TGTGCCAGCAGCCTCCCCTTAGCGGGAGGGGTCAATGAGCAGTTCTTC.